The present T cell receptor beta chain was sequenced within a study of T cell responses to AZD1222 COVID-19 vaccine. The sample holds a few counts of this clone. Its specificity is not known. General observations from the study: Clonal diversity was possibly underestimated, and the donors were mostly white British, with more females. Baseline seropositivity occurred in only a handful of AZD1222 recipients. Scientists sampled the repertoires only once the peak T cell response had passed. A reported finding is that nearly half of spike-specific TCRs target unmutated variant regions.

TCRdb's copy holds only in-frame clones and misses some; the assay was immunoSEQ multiplex PCR. There are around 84,000 clones in the sample; approximately 86% occur only once, and around a tenth lies in the top ten. The sequencing here drew on peripheral blood, taken on day 0 of MenACWY control vaccination. The receptor was isolated from an adult in good health.

The CDR3 DNA is TGTGCCAGAAGCTTGGCGGCTAGCGGGGGGGCAGATACGCAGTATTTT. Amino acid sequence: CARSLAASGGADTQYF. V usage is TRBV5-3 and J usage is TRBJ2-3; TRBD2 matches at 12 bases. TRBV5-3 qualifies as an ORF whose function is uncertain. J gave up 4 bases and V 0 bases, and 3 bases lay outside the gene matches. The CDR3 length is 16 residues.